One and the same sample provided the 18 T cell receptor beta chains below, sequenced in a study of T-cell memory formation after mild COVID-19. A single record per CDR3 protein comes from TCRdb applying MiXCR to the 5' RACE reads. The data hold 400,000 or so distinct CDR3 sequences, with roughly 20% observed a single time. The sequenced material came from PBMCs or a T cell subset sorted from them (not recorded which). These receptor sequences come from an adult woman who had mild COVID-19 (a few samples of this study predate the infection). Cell type and time point are not known.

This chain connects TRBV4-1 to TRBJ2-7, with TRBD1 matching over 8 bases. The ends lost 0 bases at V and 3 bases at J; junction bases unmatched: 7. The germline V gene has CDR1 MGHRA and CDR2 YSYEKL. This CDR3 has 16 residues. Here the CDR3 reads CASSQDKDRANYEQYF. CDR3 nucleotides: TGCGCCAGCAGCCAAGATAAGGACAGGGCCAACTACGAGCAGTACTTC.

This clonotype was found a few times. The chain combines TRBV5-1 with TRBJ2-1; 9 bases match TRBD2. V dropped 6 bases and J dropped 7; count of bases not matched to a gene: 14. The CDR3 spans 16 residues. Germline assignment: CDR1 SGHRS and CDR2 YFSETQ. CDR3: CASTASAGGPLNEQFF. Here the CDR3 DNA reads TGCGCCAGCACCGCCTCCGCGGGGGGGCCACTTAATGAGCAGTTCTTC.

V usage is TRBV4-2 and J usage is TRBJ2-2, with D perhaps matching TRBD2 (6 bases). V lost 1 base and J 8 bases, leaving 17 bases between the germline ends. The CDR3 has 16 amino acids. Germline V gene sequence: CDR1 LGHNA, CDR2 YNFKEQ. The CDR3: CASSQAMLGEAGELFF. The CDR3 DNA follows: TGTGCCAGCAGCCAAGCGATGTTGGGGGAGGCTGGGGAGCTGTTTTTT.

V gene TRBV12-3 or TRBV12-4 combines with J gene TRBJ2-1; D unclear. V was clipped by 8 bases and J by 4 bases, with 12 bases between them. The CDR3 runs to 13 residues. DNA of the CDR3: TGTGCCAGCCACGGACCTAGGTACAATGAGCAGTTCTTC. It yields the protein CASHGPRYNEQFF.

The chain links TRBV4-1 to TRBJ1-4; weak D call: TRBD1 (5 bases). Between the trimmed V and J ends, which lost 4 bases and 6 bases, there was a span of 12 bases. There are 14 residues in the CDR3. Germline CDR1 reads MGHRA; CDR2 reads YSYEKL. For the CDR3, the DNA is TGCGCCAGCAGCCGGGGCGGCGGGGATGAAAAACTGTTTTTT. As protein: CASSRGGGDEKLFF.

This sequence joins TRBV5-1 and TRBJ1-1, with TRBD1 matching 12 bases. The trim removed 4 bases at V and 5 bases at J, leaving 6 bases unmatched. Germline loops: CDR1 SGHRS, CDR2 YFSETQ. CDR3 length equals 15 residues. CDR3 sequence reads: CASSTAGQGATEAFF. The CDR3 DNA reads TGCGCCAGCAGCACGGCGGGACAGGGGGCGACTGAAGCTTTCTTT.

In its sample, this clonotype was seen a few times. The chain employs TRBV11-2 and TRBJ2-3; 7 nucleotides align to TRBD1. This CDR3 is built from 17 residues. The germline gives CDR1 SGHAT, CDR2 FQNNGV. Losses at the gene ends were 5 bases for V and 2 bases for J; bases not matched to a gene: 13. Here the CDR3 reads CASSPIQGIISTDTQYF. As DNA, the CDR3 is TGTGCCAGCAGCCCTATACAGGGGATAATCTCCACAGATACGCAGTATTTT.

The V call is TRBV6-5, the J call TRBJ2-7; TRBD1 aligns across 10 bases. This CDR3 has 13 amino acids. V lost 7 bases and J lost 11; bases outside the gene matches: 11. Germline V gene lookup returns CDR1 MNHEY and CDR2 SVGAGI. CDR3 residues: CASTLTGTGEKYF. The CDR3 DNA is TGTGCCAGCACCCTCACCGGGACAGGGGAGAAGTACTTC.

There are a few counts of this clonotype. The chain couples TRBV4-3 to TRBJ1-1; D might be TRBD1 (5 bases). CDR1 and CDR2 (germline): LGHNA, YSLEER. Trimming cost V 4 bases and J 2 bases, with 14 bases left between them. The CDR3 sequence is 15 residues long. This CDR3 is CASSPVMGGNTEAFF. CDR3 nucleotides: TGCGCCAGCAGCCCTGTAATGGGGGGTAACACTGAAGCTTTCTTT.

The V gene is TRBV6-2 or TRBV6-3, the J gene TRBJ2-1, with D maybe TRBD2 (5 bases). Germline values: CDR1 MNHEY, CDR2 SVGEGT. V shed 5 bases and J shed 9 bases, with 17 bases lying between them. CDR3 length equals 14 residues. The CDR3 region has the DNA TGTGCCAGCAGTACACAACTAGTTACGGTTGAGCAGTTCTTC. Amino acid sequence: CASSTQLVTVEQFF.

The rearrangement joins TRBV20-1 to TRBJ1-5, with D unresolved. Trimming cost V 6 bases and J 5 bases, with 2 bases left between them. The germline V gene has CDR1 DFQATT and CDR2 SNEGSKA (reference sequence). CDR3 length equals 9 residues. CDR3 residues: CSADQPQHF. The CDR3 nucleotides are TGCAGTGCGGATCAGCCCCAGCATTTT.

J is TRBJ2-2 and V is TRBV5-1; 9 nucleotides line up with TRBD2. The CDR3 covers 15 residues. Germline-derived CDR1 and CDR2 are SGHRS and YFSETQ. The junction had 5 bases not matched to a gene; V was cut back by 0 bases and J by 8 bases. The CDR3: CASSLGTSDSGELFF. The CDR3 DNA sequence: TGCGCCAGCAGCTTGGGGACTAGCGACTCGGGGGAGCTGTTTTTT.

The V gene is TRBV7-9, the J gene TRBJ1-4, with no clear D. The ends were cut back, 4 bases at V and 0 bases at J, with 9 bases in the middle. CDR1 and CDR2 from the germline V gene are SEHNR and FQNEAQ (reference sequence). The CDR3 has 15 residues. The CDR3 here is CASSSAETTNEKLFF. The CDR3 DNA reads as TGTGCCAGCAGCTCCGCGGAGACAACTAATGAAAAACTGTTTTTT.

The chain carries TRBV27 and TRBJ1-6; 7 nucleotides agree with TRBD1. The CDR3 consists of 16 residues. Germline V gene data show CDR1 as MNHEY and CDR2 as SMNVEV (reference sequence). V was clipped by 5 bases and J by 4 bases; unmatched bases: 8. As DNA, the CDR3 is TGTGCCAGCAGTAAGGACAGGAGGTCTTATAATTCACCCCTCCACTTT. Encoded protein: CASSKDRRSYNSPLHF.

The chain uses TRBV6-5 and TRBJ2-7; D unresolved. The CDR3 sequence is 14 residues long. From germline, CDR1 is MNHEY and CDR2 SVGAGI. V gave up 3 bases and J gave up 1 base, with 10 bases separating them. The CDR3 region is CASSYTEGSYEQYF. DNA of the CDR3: TGTGCCAGCAGTTATACCGAAGGATCCTACGAGCAGTACTTC.

This clonotype was found many times. CDR3 amino acids: CASSRGTSTDTQYF. The DNA for the CDR3 is TGTGCCAGCAGCCGAGGTACTAGCACAGATACGCAGTATTTT. The chain joins TRBV7-3 to TRBJ2-3; D is unresolved. CDR3 length equals 14 residues. Trimming took 5 bases from V and 0 from J, leaving 9 bases between them. Germline-derived CDR1 and CDR2 are SGHTA and FQGTGA.

Concerning this clonotype itself: The junction and the germline gene differ at one end; a read error may be behind it. The CDR3 coding sequence is TGTGCCAGCAGCTTTCTTCGGGACGCTCCCTCTTTT. Translating it yields CASSFLRDAPSF. The chain combines TRBV7-6 with TRBJ1-4; possibly TRBD1 for D (5 bases). The CDR3 totals 12 residues. Per germline, CDR1 SGHVS and CDR2 FNYEAQ.

The chain combines TRBV7-3 with TRBJ1-1; maybe TRBD1 (5 bases). Trimming stripped 1 base from V and 1 base from J, with 13 bases between. Germline assignment: CDR1 SGHTA and CDR2 FQGTGA. The CDR3 runs 16 residues. CDR3 loop: CASSLIVRARNTEAFF. DNA of the CDR3: TGTGCCAGCAGCTTAATTGTCAGGGCTAGGAACACTGAAGCTTTCTTT.